The sequence of this T cell receptor (beta chain) was determined in a study of blood T cells in healthy people across ages. This CDR3 comprises 13 residues. V was cut by 2 bases and J by 3 bases, with 8 bases left in between. CDR1 MDHEN and CDR2 SYDVKM come from the germline V gene. This clonotype was picked up a small number of times. Its antigen is still unknown. A much larger clone differs from this one at a single base, so this may be a read error. Samples each had at least 6 micrograms of total RNA extracted. General observations from the study: PBMCs left unsorted prevented a conclusive naive versus antigen-experienced comparison.

Using a J-beta primer mix together with a sample-barcoded 5' primer, a second PCR was run for roughly 6 to 11 cycles. TCRdb independently ran MiXCR on the 5' RACE reads; one entry per CDR3 protein. The table shows around 650,000 distinct CDR3 sequences, with approximately 31% occurring only once. The sequence came from a woman older than 75 in good health. Sequences were obtained from blood. This chain links TRBV28 with TRBJ2-7, with D unresolved. DNA of the CDR3: TGTGCCAGCAGTTTAGGGTTTGGCTACGAGCAGTACTTC. As protein: CASSLGFGYEQYF.